A few counts support the clone carrying this TCR beta chain. Its cognate antigen is unknown. UMIs were added to TCR cDNA along with a universal primer site when it was made by 5'RACE template switching. TCRdb re-called the 5' RACE reads with MiXCR, one entry per CDR3 protein. The data contain roughly 340,000 distinct CDR3 sequences, 4% of them singletons. CDR3 size: 16 residues. V dropped 4 bases and J dropped 6; count of bases not matched to a gene: 9. Germline V CDR1 and CDR2: SGHRS, YFSETQ. The sample originates from a study of T cells after yellow fever vaccination. Study outcomes and limitations: Only a minor proportion of clonotypes was detected across both CD4 and CD8 compartments. Researchers report a weaker secondary response that nonetheless peaked faster, day 5 versus 15. The booster saw the reappearance of most primary-vaccination clones (roughly 96% CD4, 88% CD8).

The sequence was collected from a man between 18 and 29 years old who received the YFV17D yellow fever vaccine. The chain employs TRBV5-1 and TRBJ2-2; TRBD1 agrees at 10 bases. Sample: PBMCs, taken 5 days after the yellow fever booster vaccination. CDR3 in DNA: TGCGCCAGCAGCGGTAGGACAGGGGGTTTCCCCGGGGAGCTGTTTTTT. It translates to CASSGRTGGFPGELFF.